The text below deals with one T cell receptor (beta chain). Its antigen is not yet known. Base qualities are not recorded, but no much larger clone differs from it by a single base. The donors were healthy, HIV-negative adults who had no recently reported acute infections or vaccinations. Every donor was a Caucasian adult living in Nashville, Tennessee, USA. Magnetic negative selection was used to enrich CD4+ T cells, after which naive cells were positively selected on CD45RA and the negative fraction became the memory subset. Blood was collected by leukapheresis, and PBMCs were isolated by Ficoll-Histopaque density gradient centrifugation and then cryopreserved in liquid nitrogen vapor phase. Purity and quantity of every magnetically sorted T cell population were checked by analytical flow cytometry. Genomic DNA was isolated from every sorted fraction and measured by UV absorbance on a Nanodrop 2000c.

The sample belongs to a study of shared clonotypes between healthy human individuals (dated by TCRdb to the early 2020s). Background for the entire study: A couple of women and a few men aged 18 to 49 years were included in the cohort. Each donor's leukapheresis produced roughly between roughly 0.94 and 9.5 billion PBMCs. To estimate repertoire size and how much clonotype sharing occurs between individuals, the study deeply sequenced the blood TCR repertoires of 4 to 6 healthy adults. Per donor, three plates each were used for CD4 naive and CD4 memory, two for CD8 naive, and one for CD8 memory. To increase sequencing depth and limit assay-specific biases, different laboratories used diverse techniques to prepare libraries and sequence TCR repertoires.

The study at large found these results: Rarefaction of sorted-subset datasets indicated incomplete sequencing despite the large sequencing depth. Naive subsets generally had larger estimated clonotype richness than memory subsets. Because the study included a small number of donors, the genetic and exposure-history diversity represented was limited. Clonotypes shared by all four sorted-subset donors showed higher generation probabilities than non-shared clonotypes. Pairwise subsampling indicated that sequencing depth was expected to affect the degree of clonotype sharing among donors. Across a handful of donors, 4.5% to 6.5% of naive CD4, approximately 4% of naive CD8, about 2.3% of memory CD4, and around 0.4% of memory CD8 clonotypes were shared. Sampling was restricted to blood, and TCR repertoires in tissue are likely to differ from TCR repertoires in blood.

Using the deep immunoSEQ assay, multiplex PCR amplified TCR CDR3 regions from genomic DNA. For each cell subset, the extracted genomic DNA was distributed evenly across all wells of several immunoSEQ 96-well plates, and each plate served as one replicate. Each replicate PCR for sorted subsets received 150 to 250 ng genomic DNA, equal to some 32,000 T cell genomes. Purified libraries were quantified with a Qubit 3.0 fluorometer, sized on a Bioanalyzer 2100, and re-quantified with the KAPA Library Quantification kit. Every immunoSEQ 96-well plate was sequenced on a separate single-read 150-cycle Illumina NextSeq 550 flow cell. The published analysis was carried out like this. Because only junctional sequences without quality scores were contained in the immunoSEQ output, filtering matching that applied to full-length reads could not be performed. To assign V/J genes and CDR3, sequences were annotated against IMGT germline references using PyIR, a Python wrapper for IgBLAST v1.9. Any read was removed if the V/J assignment was weak (E-value above 1e-6), the CDR3 was missing, or the read contained stop codons, out-of-frame junctions, or ambiguous translated residues. V3J clonotypes were defined by identical inferred V gene, J gene, and CDR3 amino acid sequence. The percentage overlap between two repertoires was calculated by dividing the number of shared unique clonotypes by the size of the smaller repertoire. Three approaches were used to assess repertoire richness: RTK rarefaction, the Chao1 estimator, and Recon v2.1 estimates of unobserved clonotypes. OLGA was used to compute generation probabilities for all TCRbeta clonotypes that the gDNA method yielded from a handful of donors. The source is immuneACCESS, and TCRdb retained only in-frame sequences with V and J called. Part of the clones is not carried over; for the studies checked, unresolved V genes explain less than half of this, and the remainder is unexplained. Clone size and the V and J calls come from that table; the DNA yielded D and trimming. The sample data list around 1.1 million clones, and approximately 78% of these were observed just once. Of the sample, roughly 0.57% falls within the top ten clones.

CDR1 and CDR2 are read off the germline V gene as LGHNA and YSLEER. The CDR3 numbers 17 residues from cysteine through phenylalanine. Just CDR3 DNA is preserved here, 51 bases in frame from base 1. Clipping removes 1 base from V and 0 bases from J, with 5 as the unmatched junction base count. The source material was memory CD4+ T cells from PBMCs. According to the study, the label for this sample's cell subset or site signals: CD45RA-negative fraction. The V and J segments used are TRBV4-3 and TRBJ2-7; 11 bases in the middle match TRBD2. This TCR was recovered from a man between 18 and 29 years old in good health. Some clones in this sample may be carry-over from other donors' samples. The DNA is TGCGCCAGCAGCCAAGGTCTCGGGACTAGCGGCTCCTACGAGCAGTACTTC. Translation gives CASSQGLGTSGSYEQYF.